A single sample gave rise to the 9 T cell receptor beta chains below, sequenced in a study of cytomegalovirus exposure and HLA in healthy donors. With 60 Vbeta and 13 Jbeta primers, the PCR was carried out. Libraries were prepared by immunoSEQ multiplex PCR; TCRdb keeps only in-frame clonotypes and omits some of them. This sample carries 95,000 to 150,000 clones, with 2.5% to 3% going to the ten biggest clones. What was sequenced was PBMCs. The receptors stem from a man between 25 and 39 years old in good health and CMV-seronegative.

The chain has TRBV27 and TRBJ1-1, with D perhaps matching TRBD1 (6 bases). The CDR3 totals 15 residues. Germline loops: CDR1 MNHEY, CDR2 SMNVEV (reference sequence). V was clipped by 1 base and J by 1 base, with 10 bases between them. CDR3 residues: CASSLYRGGNTEAFF. The CDR3 nucleotides read TGTGCCAGCAGTTTATATAGGGGGGGGAACACTGAAGCTTTCTTT.

The chain has TRBV10-1 and TRBJ2-1, with 10 nucleotides matching TRBD2. The CDR3 covers 14 residues. V dropped 4 bases and J dropped 6; count of bases not matched to a gene: 3. Germline CDR1 is WNHNN and CDR2 is SYGVQD (reference sequence). The CDR3, as DNA: TGCGCCAGCAGTGCTAGCGGGAGCGGCAATGAGCAGTTCTTC. Protein product: CASSASGSGNEQFF.

This chain links TRBV6-5 with TRBJ2-5, with 11 bases aligning to TRBD2. Germline CDR1 and CDR2: MNHEY and SVGAGI. With 6 bases clipped from V and 4 bases from J, the junction kept 4 bases outside the gene matches. The CDR3 has 14 residues. This chain's CDR3 is CASRPGLAGETQYF. DNA for the CDR3: TGTGCCAGCAGACCAGGACTAGCGGGAGAGACCCAGTACTTC.

The genes are TRBV11-1 and TRBJ2-2; 8 nucleotides align to TRBD2. Trimming cost V 3 bases and J 5 bases; bases outside gene matches: 11. This CDR3 contains 17 residues. Germline V gene data show CDR1 as SGHAT and CDR2 as FQDESV (reference sequence). CDR3: CASSFWGASGSTGELFF. The DNA of the CDR3 is TGTGCCAGCAGCTTCTGGGGGGCTAGCGGGTCTACCGGGGAGCTGTTTTTT.

The chain has TRBV27 and TRBJ1-4; 7 bases match TRBD1. Germline assignment: CDR1 MNHEY and CDR2 SMNVEV (reference sequence). V shed 5 bases, J shed 5 bases, and the junction held 8 bases outside the gene matches. This CDR3 spans 15 amino acids. CDR3 sequence: CASSPTGVKNEKLFF. The CDR3, as DNA: TGTGCCAGCAGTCCTACAGGGGTGAAGAATGAAAAACTGTTTTTT.

Regarding this clone: The sample has other DNA sequences that encode this CDR3 too. This chain links TRBV7-2 with TRBJ2-1; D ambiguous. This CDR3 has 13 amino acids. Looked up from germline, CDR1 is SGHTA and CDR2 is FQGNSA. The germline V and J ends were trimmed by 3 bases and 7 bases, with 10 bases remaining between them. The CDR3 sequence: CASSLQVDNEQFF. The DNA for the CDR3 is TGTGCCAGCAGCTTGCAGGTGGATAATGAGCAGTTCTTC. Full variable domain (rest looked up from reference TRBV7-2 and TRBJ2-1): GAGVSQSPSNKVTEKGKDVELRCDPISGHTALYWYRQSLGQGLEFLIYFQGNSAPDKSGLPSDRFSAERTGGSVSTLTIQRTQQEDSAVYLCASSLQVDNEQFFGPGTRLTVL.

This rearrangement joins TRBV13 to TRBJ2-1; the match to TRBD2 covers 8 bases. Germline V lookup: CDR1 PRHDT, CDR2 FYEKMQ (reference sequence). J gave up 1 base and V 8 bases, and 13 bases lay outside the gene matches. The CDR3 loop spans 17 amino acids. The CDR3 DNA reads as TGTGCCAGCTCCGGCGGGGCTAGCGGGCCTTCCTACAATGAGCAGTTCTTC. It translates to CASSGGASGPSYNEQFF.

The rearrangement links TRBV2 to TRBJ1-4, with 7 bases fitting TRBD1. This CDR3 is built from 15 residues. Trimming cost V 6 bases and J 1 base; bases outside gene matches: 5. Looked up from germline, CDR1 is SNHLY and CDR2 is FYNNEI. The CDR3 region has the DNA TGTGCCAGCAGAAACAACAGGGGAACTAATGAAAAACTGTTTTTT. Translation gives CASRNNRGTNEKLFF.

This rearrangement joins TRBV5-1 to TRBJ1-6; D may be TRBD1 (6 bases). CDR3 length equals 14 residues. Germline-derived CDR1 and CDR2 are SGHRS and YFSETQ. V dropped 0 bases and J dropped 10 bases, with 11 bases sitting between them. CDR3 nucleotide sequence: TGCGCCAGCAGCTTGGACAGGGTCCGATCACCCCTCCACTTT. This sequence encodes CASSLDRVRSPLHF.